These 14 T cell receptor beta chains share one sample of origin, sequenced in a study of blood T cell repertoires in COVID-19. Sequencing used immunoSEQ multiplex PCR; TCRdb keeps in-frame clones, though not all of them. The table records just over 650,000 clones, 75% to 90% of them present only once. Sequencing used peripheral blood. Source of these receptors: a woman younger than 35 with acute or convalescent COVID-19.

In the case of this clone: The same CDR3 also results from other DNA sequences found in this sample. The chain carries TRBV12-3 or TRBV12-4 and TRBJ2-3; 7 nucleotides line up with TRBD2. The J segment lost 6 bases and the V segment lost 5 bases, leaving 2 bases of the junction unmatched. The CDR3 loop spans 12 amino acids. The CDR3 region has the DNA TGTGCCAGCAGTCCCGGGGGGGATACGCAGTATTTT. Translating gives CASSPGGDTQYF.

The chain joins TRBV27 to TRBJ2-2; no clear D. Trimming stripped 6 bases from V and 4 bases from J, with 3 bases between. This CDR3 region has 11 residues. Germline assignment: CDR1 MNHEY and CDR2 SMNVEV (reference sequence). CDR3: CASSLTGELFF. The CDR3 DNA sequence: TGTGCCAGCAGCCTCACCGGGGAGCTGTTTTTT.

The CDR3 DNA is TGTGCCAGCAGTCCGGATACGGACAGGGGGACTGAAGCTTTCTTT. This gives the protein CASSPDTDRGTEAFF. The rearrangement links TRBV27 to TRBJ1-1; 10 bases line up with TRBD1. CDR1 is MNHEY, CDR2 SMNVEV, per germline (reference sequence). The ends lost 5 bases at V and 5 bases at J; junction bases unmatched: 8. There are 15 residues in the CDR3.

The chain joins TRBV7-9 to TRBJ2-6, with D possibly matching TRBD2 (6 bases). The germline V gene has CDR1 SEHNR and CDR2 FQNEAQ (reference sequence). Trimming pared 5 bases from V and 1 base from J, leaving 21 bases between. This CDR3 is built from 19 residues. The CDR3 region has the DNA TGTGCCAGCAGCGCTGGACCGGGACGGAGGGCGTCTGGGGCCAACGTCCTGACTTTC. Translated: CASSAGPGRRASGANVLTF.

The chain recombines TRBV6-4 with TRBJ2-1; D may be TRBD1 (5 bases). The CDR3 length is 13 residues. Trimming pared 3 bases from V and 6 bases from J, leaving 9 bases between. Germline V lookup: CDR1 MRHNA, CDR2 SNTAGT. The CDR3 DNA is TGTGCCAGCAGTGAAGGGGTAAGCAATGAGCAGTTCTTC. Its protein product is CASSEGVSNEQFF.

This clone has just one count. The chain has TRBV19 and TRBJ2-1; D call uncertain. Germline values: CDR1 LNHDA, CDR2 SQIVND (reference sequence). The ends were cut back, 6 bases at V and 11 bases at J, with 14 bases in the middle. The CDR3 length is 12 residues. As DNA, the CDR3 is TGTGCCAGTAGCCCTACCTTTGGTCAGCAGTTCTTC. As protein: CASSPTFGQQFF.

The chain links TRBV28 to TRBJ1-3; D is possibly TRBD1 (6 bases). V was clipped by 6 bases and J by 0 bases, with 21 bases between them. This CDR3 comprises 18 residues. Germline CDR1 MDHEN, CDR2 SYDVKM. In DNA form, the CDR3 reads TGTGCCAGCAGCCCTCTCATCACAGGGTTCTCCTCTGGAAACACCATATATTTT. This translates into CASSPLITGFSSGNTIYF. The complete variable domain, with remaining parts taken from reference TRBV28 and TRBJ1-3, reads DVKVTQSSRYLVKRTGEKVFLECVQDMDHENMFWYRQDPGLGLRLIYFSYDVKMKEKGDIPEGYSVSREKKERFSLILESASTNQTSMYLCASSPLITGFSSGNTIYFGEGSWLTVV.

The chain links TRBV24-1 to TRBJ1-2; 8 bases are shared with TRBD1. The CDR3 is 16 amino acids. The germline CDR1 and CDR2 sequences are KGHDR and SFDVKD. The trim removed 4 bases at V and 8 bases at J, leaving 14 bases unmatched. The CDR3 DNA reads as TGTGCCACCAGTGAGGCGACGGGACAGGTATCTAAAGGCTACACCTTC. Protein product: CATSEATGQVSKGYTF.

V is TRBV24-1 and J is TRBJ1-5, with 8 bases that match TRBD1. Trimming removed 4 bases from V and 9 bases from J; junction bases left unmatched: 10. Per the germline V gene, CDR1 is KGHDR and CDR2 is SFDVKD. The CDR3 consists of 15 residues. The CDR3 spells CATSETTGGIGPQHF. CDR3 bases: TGTGCCACCAGTGAAACTACAGGGGGAATAGGGCCCCAGCATTTT.

The V and J genes are TRBV6-5 and TRBJ1-1; 8 bases line up with TRBD1. The CDR3 extends over 16 amino acids. Unmatched junction bases numbered 8, after V lost 4 bases and J lost 1 base. The V gene's germline CDR1 is MNHEY and CDR2 SVGAGI. CDR3 coding DNA: TGTGCCAGCAGTTCATACCCCGGGACAGGGAACACTGAAGCTTTCTTT. Translated: CASSSYPGTGNTEAFF.

J is TRBJ2-1 and V is TRBV7-9; unclear D gene. The CDR3 totals 14 residues. The germline gives CDR1 SEHNR, CDR2 FQNEAQ (reference sequence). V lost 0 bases and J lost 5, with 8 bases in between. The CDR3: CASSLAPPDNEQFF. As DNA, the CDR3 is TGTGCCAGCAGCTTAGCCCCTCCTGACAATGAGCAGTTCTTC.

The chain combines TRBV7-9 with TRBJ1-5, with D perhaps matching TRBD1 (6 bases). V was trimmed by 4 bases and J by 12 bases, leaving 22 bases between them. Per germline, CDR1 SEHNR and CDR2 FQNEAQ (reference sequence). CDR3 length: 15 residues. Here the CDR3 reads CASSSPSVPSGVQHF. The CDR3 DNA reads as TGTGCCAGCAGCTCGCCCTCGGTCCCATCAGGGGTCCAGCATTTT.

The gene calls are TRBV10-3 and TRBJ1-2; 10 bases line up with TRBD1. This CDR3 region has 17 residues. Germline trimming cut 0 bases from V and 6 bases from J; bases unmatched to any gene: 10. Germline values: CDR1 ENHRY, CDR2 SYGVKD. The CDR3 nucleotides read TGTGCCATCAGTGAGTCCTCAAAGGGACAGGGGAGGGATGGCTACACCTTC. It specifies CAISESSKGQGRDGYTF.

V and J are TRBV5-1 and TRBJ2-5; maybe TRBD1 (6 bases). V dropped 3 bases and J dropped 3 bases, with 9 bases sitting between them. The germline V gene encodes CDR1 SGHRS and CDR2 YFSETQ. The CDR3 has 13 amino acids. CDR3 DNA sequence: TGCGCCAGCAGCTCGGGACAAGAAGAGACCCAGTACTTC. It is translated as CASSSGQEETQYF.